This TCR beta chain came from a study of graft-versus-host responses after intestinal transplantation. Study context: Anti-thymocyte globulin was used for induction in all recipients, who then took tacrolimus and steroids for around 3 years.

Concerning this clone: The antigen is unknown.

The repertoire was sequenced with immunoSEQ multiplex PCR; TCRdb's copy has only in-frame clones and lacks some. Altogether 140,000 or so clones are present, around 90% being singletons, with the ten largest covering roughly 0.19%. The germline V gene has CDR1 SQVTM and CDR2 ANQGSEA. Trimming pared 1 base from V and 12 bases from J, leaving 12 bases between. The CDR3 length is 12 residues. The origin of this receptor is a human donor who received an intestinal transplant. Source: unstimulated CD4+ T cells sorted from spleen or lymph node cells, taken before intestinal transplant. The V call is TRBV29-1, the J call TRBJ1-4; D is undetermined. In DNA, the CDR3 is TGCAGCGTTGAAGGGGCGGTCAATGAACTGTTTTTT. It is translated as CSVEGAVNELFF.